One sample yielded the 20 T cell receptor beta chains listed below, sequenced in a study of a mutant IDH1 vaccine in newly diagnosed glioma. Documented time point: week 47, end of study. Each dose of the vaccine consisted of 300 ug of mutant IDH1 20-mer peptide, with topical imiquimod. No antigens are known for them. The repertoire was sequenced with immunoSEQ multiplex PCR; TCRdb's copy has only in-frame clones and lacks some. In the table there are approximately 50,000 clones, more than 75% of which are singletons. Sequenced here: PBMCs, sampled from a glioma patient whose treatment included an IDH1 peptide vaccine. Receptors were obtained from a middle-aged woman with glioma. Some clones in this sample may be carry-over from other donors' samples.

This chain uses TRBV5-1 with TRBJ2-7; D is uncertain. The length of the CDR3 is 15 residues. V was trimmed by 3 bases and J by 0 bases, leaving 13 bases between them. Germline assignment: CDR1 SGHRS and CDR2 YFSETQ. The chain's CDR3 is CASSSFLAPSYEQYF. DNA of the CDR3: TGCGCCAGCAGCTCCTTCCTCGCCCCCTCCTACGAGCAGTACTTC.

The genes are TRBV5-6 and TRBJ1-4; 7 nucleotides match TRBD1. Trimming cost V 4 bases and J 7 bases; bases outside gene matches: 7. This CDR3 is 14 amino acids long. CDR1 and CDR2 (germline): SGHDT, YYEEEE. The DNA for the CDR3 is TGTGCCAGCAGCGAGACAGGGTTCCGTGAAAAACTGTTTTTT. Its translation: CASSETGFREKLFF. Supplemented by reference TRBV5-6 and TRBJ1-4, the full variable domain reads DAGVTQSPTHLIKTRGQQVTLRCSPKSGHDTVSWYQQALGQGPQFIFQYYEEEERQRGNFPDRFSGHQFPNYSSELNVNALLLGDSALYLCASSETGFREKLFFGSGTQLSVL.

This sequence joins TRBV15 and TRBJ2-3; maybe TRBD2 (6 bases). The V gene lost 3 bases and the J gene lost 10 bases, with 17 bases spanning the gap. The germline V gene has CDR1 LNHNV and CDR2 YYDKDF (reference sequence). The CDR3 runs 14 residues. CDR3 amino acids: CATSSHEEGTSQYF. For the CDR3, the DNA is TGTGCCACCAGCAGTCACGAGGAGGGGACTTCGCAGTATTTT.

This clone was picked up a small number of times. The chain recombines TRBV27 with TRBJ2-7; 8 bases line up with TRBD1. CDR3 length equals 14 residues. CDR1 and CDR2 (germline): MNHEY, SMNVEV (reference sequence). Losses at the gene ends were 5 bases for V and 5 bases for J; bases not matched to a gene: 8. This chain's CDR3 is CASSRQGFTHEQYF. CDR3 in DNA: TGTGCCAGCAGTCGACAGGGGTTTACCCACGAGCAGTACTTC.

In its sample, this clone was seen a few times. This sample includes further DNA sequences coding for the same CDR3. V and J are TRBV30 and TRBJ1-1, with TRBD1 identical over 8 bases. CDR1 and CDR2 (germline): GTSNPN, SVGIG (reference sequence). This CDR3 spans 13 amino acids. Trimming at V came to 4 bases and at J to 11 bases, leaving 12 bases not matched to a gene. The CDR3 region is CAWNRGQVGEAFF. In nucleotides, the CDR3 is TGTGCCTGGAACCGGGGACAGGTGGGAGAGGCTTTCTTT.

The chain carries TRBV4-2 and TRBJ1-1, with D unresolved. V gave up 5 bases and J gave up 1 base, with 11 bases separating them. The CDR3 has 14 amino acids. Germline-derived CDR1 and CDR2 are LGHNA and YNFKEQ. The CDR3 loop reads CASSSQEGNTEAFF. Written as DNA, the CDR3 is TGTGCCAGCAGCTCCCAGGAGGGGAACACTGAAGCTTTCTTT.

The chain has TRBV4-1 and TRBJ1-2; a possible D gene is TRBD1 (5 bases). Germline V gene sequence: CDR1 MGHRA, CDR2 YSYEKL. The CDR3 covers 13 residues. Trimming removed 4 bases from V and 2 bases from J, with 8 bases in between. CDR3 DNA sequence: TGCGCCAGCAGCCCGACAGCGAACTATGGCTACACCTTC. It encodes CASSPTANYGYTF.

The rearrangement links TRBV5-1 to TRBJ2-7, with D unclear. Trimming left V 0 bases short and J 2 bases short, with 12 bases between. Germline CDR1 SGHRS, CDR2 YFSETQ. The CDR3 loop spans 15 amino acids. Here the CDR3 DNA reads TGCGCCAGCAGCTTGGACGGCACAAGGGCCTACGAGCAGTACTTC. Protein sequence: CASSLDGTRAYEQYF.

The chain joins TRBV5-4 to TRBJ2-7; no firm D call. V lost 2 bases and J lost 1, with 7 bases in between. Germline V gives CDR1 SGHNT, CDR2 YYREEE (reference sequence). There are 13 residues in the CDR3. The CDR3 nucleotides are TGTGCCAGCAGCTTACACCCGTCCTACGAGCAGTACTTC. Protein sequence: CASSLHPSYEQYF.

This clone appeared once. This rearrangement joins TRBV19 to TRBJ1-6; D might be TRBD1 (5 bases). The CDR3 covers 16 residues. Trimming took off 6 bases at V and 6 bases at J, with 18 bases between the two ends. Looked up from germline, CDR1 is LNHDA and CDR2 is SQIVND (reference sequence). In DNA, the CDR3 is TGTGCCAGTAGAAATGACAGACTCTCCCTTAATTCACCCCTCCACTTT. Amino acid sequence: CASRNDRLSLNSPLHF.

The table lists this clone with a few counts. The genes are TRBV29-1 and TRBJ2-4, with 8 bases that match TRBD2. The J segment lost 1 base and the V segment lost 0 bases, leaving 5 bases of the junction unmatched. The CDR3 runs 16 residues. The germline CDR1 and CDR2 sequences are SQVTM and ANQGSEA. CDR3 residues: CSVEEGVAGAKNIQYF. The CDR3 DNA follows: TGCAGCGTTGAAGAAGGGGTAGCGGGGGCCAAAAACATTCAGTACTTC.

This chain links TRBV5-6 with TRBJ1-5, with D hard to call. From germline, CDR1 is SGHDT and CDR2 YYEEEE. This CDR3 has 12 amino acids. Trimming stripped 2 bases from V and 4 bases from J, with 4 bases between. CDR3 amino acids: CASSFMNQPQHF. Written as DNA, the CDR3 is TGTGCCAGCAGCTTTATGAATCAGCCCCAGCATTTT.

V is TRBV6-6 and J is TRBJ1-5; D possibly corresponds to TRBD1 (6 bases). The CDR3 contains 12 residues. Trimming cost V 6 bases and J 7 bases, with 10 bases left between them. Germline assignment: CDR1 MNHNY and CDR2 SVGAGI (reference sequence). The CDR3 DNA reads TGTGCCAGCAGGCTTGGGGGCCAGCCCCAGCATTTT. Its protein is CASRLGGQPQHF.

DNA for the CDR3: TGTGCCAGAAGCCTGATCCTAGCTCGTCTGCAGTATTTT. It specifies CARSLILARLQYF. V and J are TRBV5-3 and TRBJ2-3, with D possibly TRBD2 on 5 matching bases. TRBV5-3 is identified as an open reading frame with a role that is uncertain. The CDR3 loop spans 13 amino acids. Trimming took off 4 bases at V and 11 bases at J, with 17 bases between the two ends.

The V and J genes are TRBV6-5 and TRBJ2-7; D call uncertain. CDR1 MNHEY and CDR2 SVGAGI come from the germline V gene. The CDR3 covers 15 residues. Trimming took 2 bases from V and 2 from J, leaving 13 bases between them. Written as DNA, the CDR3 is TGTGCCAGCAGTTACGCGGCCACGCTCCCCTACGAGCAGTACTTC. Residues: CASSYAATLPYEQYF.

The rearrangement links TRBV5-1 to TRBJ1-6; D not certain. Germline CDR1 reads SGHRS; CDR2 reads YFSETQ. The CDR3 length is 15 residues. Trimming removed 1 base from V and 8 bases from J, with 13 bases in between. Here the CDR3 DNA reads TGCGCCAGCAGCTTGTCCCTTTTTCCAGATTCACCCCTCCACTTT. Translated: CASSLSLFPDSPLHF.

The chain combines TRBV6-5 with TRBJ1-4, with D perhaps matching TRBD1 (5 bases). Germline V gene sequence: CDR1 MNHEY, CDR2 SVGAGI. Trimming shortened V by 7 bases and J by 8 bases, and 14 bases separated the two germline ends. CDR3 length: 13 amino acids. The CDR3 sequence: CASTNDGGEKLFF. CDR3 nucleotide sequence: TGTGCCAGCACGAATGATGGGGGGGAAAAACTGTTTTTT.

The rearrangement joins TRBV5-4 to TRBJ2-2, with 10 positions matching TRBD2. V dropped 4 bases and J dropped 4; count of bases not matched to a gene: 7. Germline V CDR1 and CDR2: SGHNT, YYREEE (reference sequence). CDR3 size: 16 residues. The CDR3 protein is CASSPTSGAGTGELFF. The CDR3 DNA reads TGTGCCAGCAGCCCAACTAGCGGGGCCGGCACCGGGGAGCTGTTTTTT. The full variable domain, completed using reference TRBV5-4 and TRBJ2-2, is ETGVTQSPTHLIKTRGQQVTLRCSSQSGHNTVSWYQQALGQGPQFIFQYYREEENGRGNFPPRFSGLQFPNYSSELNVNALELDDSALYLCASSPTSGAGTGELFFGEGSRLTVL.

V usage is TRBV4-1 and J usage is TRBJ1-1; D is unclear. V was clipped by 4 bases and J by 1 base, with 7 bases between them. This CDR3 is 13 amino acids long. Germline V gene lookup returns CDR1 MGHRA and CDR2 YSYEKL. Here the CDR3 reads CASSPWENTEAFF. In DNA form, the CDR3 reads TGCGCCAGCAGCCCCTGGGAGAACACTGAAGCTTTCTTT.

The count of this clone is one. V gene TRBV7-9 combines with J gene TRBJ1-2; 9 bases are a match to TRBD1. The trim removed 2 bases at V and 7 bases at J, leaving 5 bases unmatched. The CDR3 totals 14 residues. The germline V gene has CDR1 SEHNR and CDR2 FQNEAQ (reference sequence). In DNA, the CDR3 is TGTGCCAGCAGCTTAAGCGGGACAGGGTTTGGCTACACCTTC. It specifies CASSLSGTGFGYTF.